This T cell receptor beta chain was identified during a study of T cell responses to AZD1222 COVID-19 vaccine. Study-level results: In the spike-specific TCR repertoire, nearly half reportedly target unmutated variant regions.

Using immunoSEQ multiplex PCR, the repertoire was profiled, and TCRdb retains in-frame clones only, with some absent. The sample shows roughly 100,000 clones, over 80% of them seen only once. This clone has a single count. Its antigen is as yet unknown. Sequenced material: peripheral blood, taken on day 0 of AZD1222 vaccination. The TCR sequence derives from an adult in good health.

The CDR3 nucleotides are TGTGCCAGCAGCTCTAGGGGGAGCGGGAGGGCCATATTGCATGAGCAGTTCTTC. This translates into CASSSRGSGRAILHEQFF. V is TRBV13 and J is TRBJ2-1; the match to TRBD2 covers 10 bases. V gave up 4 bases and J gave up 8 bases; unmatched junction bases: 17. This CDR3 is built from 18 residues. Germline V gene lookup returns CDR1 PRHDT and CDR2 FYEKMQ (reference sequence).